This record concerns one T cell receptor beta chain sequence. This sample stems from a study of T cell responses to AZD1222 COVID-19 vaccine. Libraries were prepared by immunoSEQ multiplex PCR; TCRdb keeps only in-frame clonotypes and omits some of them. The data show under 150,000 clones, nearly 90% seen once. This receptor was identified in an adult who received the AZD1222 COVID-19 vaccine. This specimen was peripheral blood, taken 28 days after the second AZD1222 dose.

The CDR3 loop reads CARSLGQPPNTEAFF. The CDR3 DNA is TGTGCCAGAAGCTTGGGACAGCCCCCGAACACTGAAGCTTTCTTT. The rearrangement uses TRBV5-3 and TRBJ1-1, with D perhaps TRBD1 (5 bases). TRBV5-3 is an ORF for which the function is uncertain. The CDR3 has 15 residues. Trimming stripped 0 bases from V and 1 base from J, with 10 bases between.